The next 20 T cell receptor beta chains were all read from a single sample in a study of blood T cells in healthy people across ages. For the second PCR, which ran for about 7 to 11 cycles, a sample-barcoded 5' primer and a J-beta primer mix were used. TCRdb re-derived calls from the 5' RACE reads in MiXCR, one entry per CDR3 protein. This table has more than 550,000 distinct CDR3 sequences, about 20% appearing once. Sample: blood. The receptors originated from a man aged 70-80 years in good health.

The chain is built from TRBV3-1 and TRBJ1-2; 7 nucleotides agree with TRBD1. V lost 4 bases, J lost 6 bases, and 11 bases stayed unmatched. This CDR3 region has 15 residues. Germline loops: CDR1 LGHDT, CDR2 YNNKEL (reference sequence). The CDR3 DNA sequence: TGTGCCAGCAGCCGCCCAGGGGGAACAATTCATGGCTACACCTTC. Encoded protein: CASSRPGGTIHGYTF. Filled out from reference TRBV3-1 and TRBJ1-2, the complete variable domain reads DTAVSQTPKYLVTQMGNDKSIKCEQNLGHDTMYWYKQDSKKFLKIMFSYNNKELIINETVPNRFSPKSPDKAHLNLHINSLELGDSAVYFCASSRPGGTIHGYTFGSGTRLTVV.

The sample holds many counts of this clonotype. The chain links TRBV7-9 to TRBJ2-1; a weak D match, TRBD1 (6 bases). The CDR3 covers 14 residues. From germline, CDR1 is SEHNR and CDR2 FQNEAQ (reference sequence). Trimming removed 3 bases from V and 2 bases from J, with 8 bases in between. This CDR3 is CASSFDRTYNEQFF. In nucleotides, the CDR3 is TGTGCCAGCAGCTTTGACAGGACCTACAATGAGCAGTTCTTC.

This sequence joins TRBV12-3 or TRBV12-4 and TRBJ1-1; D unresolved. There are 14 residues in the CDR3. The V end lost 1 base, the J end lost 4 bases, and 10 bases lay between the germline ends. The CDR3 loop is CASSLGWAGTEAFF. The CDR3 DNA is TGTGCCAGCAGTTTAGGCTGGGCGGGCACTGAAGCTTTCTTT.

This clonotype showed up many times. This chain uses TRBV2 with TRBJ2-5; 8 nucleotides agree with TRBD2. CDR1 is SNHLY and CDR2 is FYNNEI in the germline V gene. Trimming removed 7 bases from V and 5 bases from J; junction bases left unmatched: 12. The CDR3 runs 15 residues. The CDR3 loop is CASNDFSGTGETQYF. The CDR3 region has the DNA TGTGCCAGCAATGATTTTAGCGGGACGGGGGAGACCCAGTACTTC.

The CDR3 sequence is CASSSISQSIAKNIQYF. For the CDR3, the DNA is TGTGCCAGCAGTTCCATCTCTCAATCTATAGCCAAAAACATTCAGTACTTC. This chain connects TRBV27 to TRBJ2-4; D ambiguous. This CDR3 is built from 17 residues. The V gene lost 4 bases and the J gene lost 0 bases, with 16 bases spanning the gap. Germline V gives CDR1 MNHEY, CDR2 SMNVEV (reference sequence).

The chain couples TRBV7-2 to TRBJ1-6; no reliable D call. Germline V lookup: CDR1 SGHTA, CDR2 FQGNSA. The ends were cut back, 1 base at V and 10 bases at J, with 11 bases in the middle. CDR3 length: 14 residues. The CDR3 loop is CASSLGHMGSPLHF. For the CDR3, the DNA is TGTGCCAGCAGCTTAGGACACATGGGCTCACCCCTCCACTTT.

The rearrangement joins TRBV5-1 to TRBJ2-5, with 15 bases fitting TRBD2. The CDR3 has 18 residues. V lost 4 bases, J lost 1 base, and 8 bases stayed unmatched. CDR1 SGHRS and CDR2 YFSETQ come from the germline V gene. The CDR3, as DNA: TGCGCCAGCAGCCAAGGGACTAGCGGGGGGCCATTCCAAGAGACCCAGTACTTC. Protein product: CASSQGTSGGPFQETQYF.

This clonotype has just a few counts. The V call is TRBV18, the J call TRBJ1-2; 8 bases fit TRBD1. The germline V gene encodes CDR1 KGHSH and CDR2 LQKENI. CDR3 size: 15 residues. The junction had 11 bases not matched to a gene; V was cut back by 6 bases and J by 5 bases. The CDR3 DNA reads TGTGCCAGCTCGCGTCAGCCGGGACAGGTATATGGCTACACCTTC. Translation: CASSRQPGQVYGYTF.

Only a few counts were recorded for this clonotype. The chain is built from TRBV7-2 and TRBJ1-2; possibly TRBD1 for D (6 bases). This CDR3 is built from 17 residues. V shed 1 base and J shed 4 bases, with 19 bases lying between them. CDR1 and CDR2 from the germline V gene are SGHTA and FQGNSA. The DNA of the CDR3 is TGTGCCAGCAGCTTAGGGGGGCCGACAAGAAGGGGCTATGGCTACACCTTC. This encodes CASSLGGPTRRGYGYTF.

The V and J genes are TRBV7-9 and TRBJ1-2; possible D gene TRBD1, 6 bases. Trimming removed 0 bases at V and 5 bases at J, with 13 bases between. The CDR3 loop spans 15 amino acids. Germline V gene data show CDR1 as SEHNR and CDR2 as FQNEAQ (reference sequence). The CDR3 protein is CASSLADRHRYGYTF. CDR3 bases: TGTGCCAGCAGCTTAGCGGACAGACATAGGTATGGCTACACCTTC.

The chain is built from TRBV29-1 and TRBJ2-3, with 9 bases identical to TRBD2. Germline CDR1 reads SQVTM; CDR2 reads ANQGSEA. J was trimmed by 1 base and V by 4 bases; bases with no gene match: 0. CDR3 length equals 13 residues. The CDR3, as DNA: TGCAGCGTTGGGACTAGCGGCACAGATACGCAGTATTTT. It encodes CSVGTSGTDTQYF.

The chain employs TRBV6-5 and TRBJ1-2; possible D gene TRBD1, 6 bases. Germline V lookup: CDR1 MNHEY, CDR2 SVGAGI. The germline V and J ends were trimmed by 3 bases and 5 bases, with 13 bases remaining between them. The CDR3 sequence is 14 residues long. CDR3 sequence: CASSYEGGRYGYTF. The CDR3 DNA follows: TGTGCCAGCAGTTATGAAGGGGGAAGGTATGGCTACACCTTC.

The genes are TRBV5-1 and TRBJ2-1; D ambiguous. The germline V gene encodes CDR1 SGHRS and CDR2 YFSETQ. CDR3 size: 14 residues. V lost 4 bases and J lost 5, with 13 bases in between. CDR3 DNA: TGCGCCAGCAGCGCCCTGGGCGGCGACAATGAGCAGTTCTTC. It is translated as CASSALGGDNEQFF.

The CDR3 DNA is TGTGCCAGCAGTACGATAACAGATACGCAGTATTTT. This encodes CASSTITDTQYF. V gene TRBV28 combines with J gene TRBJ2-3; no clear D. The CDR3 is made up of 12 amino acids. V was pared by 5 bases and J by 3 bases, with 6 bases between. Germline CDR1 MDHEN, CDR2 SYDVKM. Using reference TRBV28 and TRBJ2-3 for the parts outside the CDR3, the full variable domain is DVKVTQSSRYLVKRTGEKVFLECVQDMDHENMFWYRQDPGLGLRLIYFSYDVKMKEKGDIPEGYSVSREKKERFSLILESASTNQTSMYLCASSTITDTQYFGPGTRLTVL.

This clonotype has a handful of counts. This CDR3 is CATSDGGGTEAFF. The DNA of the CDR3 is TGTGCCACCAGTGACGGGGGGGGGACTGAAGCTTTCTTT. V usage is TRBV24-1 and J usage is TRBJ1-1, with D tentatively TRBD1 (5 bases). CDR3 length: 13 residues. Trimming stripped 4 bases from V and 5 bases from J, with 10 bases between. Germline values: CDR1 KGHDR, CDR2 SFDVKD.

The table lists this clonotype with a few counts. CDR3 amino acids: CSAPTERIPDGYTF. DNA for the CDR3: TGCAGCGCCCCCACGGAGAGGATCCCGGACGGCTACACCTTC. The V gene is TRBV29-1, the J gene TRBJ1-2, with no clear D. Trimming took off 7 bases at V and 8 bases at J, with 23 bases between the two ends. Per germline, CDR1 SQVTM and CDR2 ANQGSEA. This CDR3 is 14 amino acids long.

This clonotype came up a few times. The rearrangement joins TRBV7-8 to TRBJ2-7; 11 bases are a match to TRBD2. Germline V gives CDR1 SGHVS, CDR2 FQNEAQ. With V trimmed by 5 bases and J by 5 bases, 11 bases remained unmatched. CDR3 length: 16 amino acids. The DNA of the CDR3 is TGTGCCAGCAGCCCTAGACTAGCGGGACGTTTGAACGAGCAGTACGTC. It encodes CASSPRLAGRLNEQYV.

The V gene is TRBV18, the J gene TRBJ2-3; 9 bases map to TRBD2. V shed 6 bases and J 1 base; nucleotides not matched to a gene: 11. This CDR3 has 17 amino acids. The germline V gene has CDR1 KGHSH and CDR2 LQKENI. CDR3 sequence (DNA): TGTGCCAGCTCGCATTTTGCGAGGACTAGCGGCACAGATACGCAGTATTTT. Translation gives CASSHFARTSGTDTQYF.

Many counts were recorded for this clonotype. The rearrangement uses TRBV9 and TRBJ1-2, with D possibly TRBD1 on 5 matching bases. CDR1 is SGDLS, CDR2 YYNGEE, per germline. The CDR3 has 12 amino acids. V was cut by 7 bases and J by 3 bases, with 10 bases left in between. The CDR3 protein is CASGRGDYGYTF. CDR3 DNA sequence: TGTGCCAGCGGGAGGGGCGACTATGGCTACACCTTC.

The J gene is TRBJ2-7, the V gene TRBV12-3 or TRBV12-4; D remains unclear. The J call may be in error: the DNA end matches TRBJ2-5 better. The CDR3 is 13 residues long. In DNA, the CDR3 is TGTGCCAGCAGCAACGGATGGCAAGAGACCCAGTACTTC. Amino acids: CASSNGWQETQYF.